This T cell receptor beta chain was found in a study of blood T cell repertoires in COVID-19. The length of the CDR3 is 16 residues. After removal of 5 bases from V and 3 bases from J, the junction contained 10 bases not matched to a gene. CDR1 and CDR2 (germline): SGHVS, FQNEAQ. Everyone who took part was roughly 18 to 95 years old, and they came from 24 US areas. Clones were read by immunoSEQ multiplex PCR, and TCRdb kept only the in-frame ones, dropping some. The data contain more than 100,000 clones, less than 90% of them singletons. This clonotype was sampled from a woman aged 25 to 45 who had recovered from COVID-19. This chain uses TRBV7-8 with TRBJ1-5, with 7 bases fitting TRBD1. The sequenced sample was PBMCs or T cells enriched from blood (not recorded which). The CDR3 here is CASSIRQGRSNQPQHF. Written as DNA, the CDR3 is TGTGCCAGCAGCATAAGACAGGGCCGCTCCAATCAGCCCCAGCATTTT.